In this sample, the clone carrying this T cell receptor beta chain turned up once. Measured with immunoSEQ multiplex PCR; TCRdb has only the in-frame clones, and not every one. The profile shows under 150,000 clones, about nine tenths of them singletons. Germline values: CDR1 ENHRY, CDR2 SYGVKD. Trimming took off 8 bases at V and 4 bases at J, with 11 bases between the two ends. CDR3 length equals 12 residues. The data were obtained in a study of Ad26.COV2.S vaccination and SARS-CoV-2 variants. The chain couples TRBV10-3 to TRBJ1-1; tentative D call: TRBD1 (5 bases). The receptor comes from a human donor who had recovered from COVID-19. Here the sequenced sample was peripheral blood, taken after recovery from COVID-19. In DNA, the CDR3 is TGTGCCATCCGAGCAGGGAGCACTGAAGCTTTCTTT. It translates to CAIRAGSTEAFF.